The 14 T cell receptor beta chains presented below share a single source sample, sequenced in a study of T cell responses to AZD1222 COVID-19 vaccine. TCRdb's table, derived via immunoSEQ multiplex PCR, lists solely in-frame clones and lacks some. The sample lists approximately 90,000 clones; roughly nine tenths were seen once. The source was peripheral blood, collected on day 0 of AZD1222 vaccination. Source of these receptors: an adult in good health.

The rearrangement uses TRBV5-3 and TRBJ1-5; possibly TRBD1 for D (5 bases). TRBV5-3 belongs to the ORF category, with a function that is uncertain. The V end lost 7 bases, the J end lost 0 bases, and 26 bases lay between the germline ends. CDR3 length: 19 residues. The CDR3 sequence is CARDHRQGGVGHSNQPQHF. The CDR3 DNA follows: TGTGCCAGAGATCACCGCCAGGGTGGGGTGGGTCATAGCAATCAGCCCCAGCATTTT.

V usage is TRBV5-1 and J usage is TRBJ2-2; the D call may be TRBD1 or TRBD2 (5 bases each). The ends were cut back, 0 bases at V and 4 bases at J, with 7 bases in the middle. Germline V gene lookup returns CDR1 SGHRS and CDR2 YFSETQ. This CDR3 has 14 residues. The CDR3 region has the DNA TGCGCCAGCAGCTTGGAGGGGAGCACCGGGGAGCTGTTTTTT. Encoded protein: CASSLEGSTGELFF.

This clone was found once. The chain combines TRBV29-1 with TRBJ1-5, with D hard to call. Deletions cut 4 bases from V and 0 bases from J, with 7 bases between. Germline assignment: CDR1 SQVTM and CDR2 ANQGSEA. The CDR3 has 13 residues. CDR3 coding DNA: TGCAGCGTTGCCGAGAATAGCAATCAGCCCCAGCATTTT. Its protein is CSVAENSNQPQHF. The variable domain in full, with the rest retrieved from reference TRBV29-1 and TRBJ1-5, is SAVISQKPSRDICQRGTSLTIQCQVDSQVTMMFWYRQQPGQSLTLIATANQGSEATYESGFVIDKFPISRPNLTFSTLTVSNMSPEDSSIYLCSVAENSNQPQHFGDGTRLSIL.

The table lists this clone with a count of one. The V and J genes are TRBV20-1 and TRBJ2-5, with D hard to call. Germline CDR1 DFQATT, CDR2 SNEGSKA (reference sequence). The V end was cut by 3 bases, the J end by 2 bases, with 4 bases between. This CDR3 spans 11 amino acids. CDR3 in amino acids: CSASEQETQYF. The CDR3 DNA reads TGCAGTGCTAGCGAACAAGAGACCCAGTACTTC.

The chain couples TRBV28 to TRBJ2-5, with D unresolved. The CDR3 covers 14 residues. The germline CDR1 and CDR2 sequences are MDHEN and SYDVKM. The V end lost 2 bases, the J end lost 2 bases, and 9 bases lay between the germline ends. CDR3 region: CASSLVRNQETQYF. DNA for the CDR3: TGTGCCAGCAGTTTAGTTCGGAATCAAGAGACCCAGTACTTC.

As concerns this clone: One junction end does not reproduce the germline sequence, and a read error may be involved. This chain uses TRBV28 with TRBJ1-2; possible D gene TRBD1, 5 bases. The CDR3 spans 13 residues. The V gene's germline CDR1 is MDHEN and CDR2 SYDVKM. CDR3 nucleotides: TGTGCCAGCAGGGACATCGATAACTATGGCCACACCTTC. Protein sequence: CASRDIDNYGHTF.

The chain combines TRBV19 with TRBJ1-1; D is ambiguous. The CDR3 has 16 amino acids. Germline assignment: CDR1 LNHDA and CDR2 SQIVND (reference sequence). V was trimmed by 5 bases and J by 1 base, leaving 17 bases between them. This chain's CDR3 is CASSFLAGAGNTEAFF. DNA of the CDR3: TGTGCCAGTAGTTTTCTTGCGGGCGCCGGGAACACTGAAGCTTTCTTT.

The rearrangement uses TRBV11-2 and TRBJ2-2; a weak D match, TRBD1 (8 bases). The germline V gene has CDR1 SGHAT and CDR2 FQNNGV. The CDR3 runs 15 residues. V lost 5 bases and J lost 6, with 16 bases in between. The DNA for the CDR3 is TGTGCCAGCAGCAGCGACAGGGGAGGGGCCGGGGAGCTGTTTTTT. Its protein product is CASSSDRGGAGELFF. Using reference TRBV11-2 and TRBJ2-2 for the parts outside the CDR3, the full variable domain is EAGVAQSPRYKIIEKRQSVAFWCNPISGHATLYWYQQILGQGPKLLIQFQNNGVVDDSQLPKDRFSAERLKGVDSTLKIQPAKLEDSAVYLCASSSDRGGAGELFFGEGSRLTVL.

This rearrangement joins TRBV6-2 or TRBV6-3 to TRBJ2-7; 14 positions match TRBD2. The CDR3 extends over 16 amino acids. Trimming at V came to 4 bases and at J to 4 bases, leaving 6 bases not matched to a gene. CDR1 is MNHEY and CDR2 is SVGEGT in the germline V gene. The CDR3 sequence is CASSSLGTSGSYEQYF. Here the CDR3 DNA reads TGTGCCAGCAGTTCTCTCGGGACTAGCGGGAGTTACGAGCAGTACTTC.

The chain uses TRBV27 and TRBJ2-7; 11 nucleotides agree with TRBD2. V was clipped by 6 bases and J by 4 bases; unmatched bases: 17. The CDR3 spans 18 residues. From germline, CDR1 is MNHEY and CDR2 SMNVEV (reference sequence). In nucleotides, the CDR3 is TGTGCCAGCAGCTACGCTAGCGGGAGGTTCCAGGGGGGATACGAGCAGTACTTC. This codes for CASSYASGRFQGGYEQYF.

This clone was detected once. This rearrangement joins TRBV9 to TRBJ2-5, with 7 positions matching TRBD1. Losses at the gene ends were 4 bases for V and 4 bases for J; bases not matched to a gene: 7. Germline-derived CDR1 and CDR2 are SGDLS and YYNGEE. The CDR3 totals 14 residues. In DNA, the CDR3 is TGTGCCAGCAGCCCCAGGGGGATCGGAGAGACCCAGTACTTC. Residues: CASSPRGIGETQYF.

This rearrangement joins TRBV19 to TRBJ1-1, with D possibly matching TRBD1 (5 bases). The CDR3 spans 14 residues. The V and J ends lost 4 bases and 0 bases respectively, with 9 bases between them. Looked up from germline, CDR1 is LNHDA and CDR2 is SQIVND (reference sequence). Here the CDR3 reads CASSTRQLNTEAFF. The DNA for the CDR3 is TGTGCCAGTAGTACCCGACAGCTGAACACTGAAGCTTTCTTT.

The V and J genes are TRBV7-8 and TRBJ2-7, with 7 bases fitting TRBD1. From germline, CDR1 is SGHVS and CDR2 FQNEAQ. The CDR3 length is 16 residues. With 5 bases clipped from V and 3 bases from J, the junction kept 13 bases outside the gene matches. The chain's CDR3 is CASSPGGPNLNYEQYF. The CDR3, as DNA: TGTGCCAGCAGCCCAGGGGGTCCTAACCTCAACTACGAGCAGTACTTC.

This chain uses TRBV5-8 with TRBJ1-4; D perhaps matches TRBD1 (5 bases). The CDR3 sequence is 14 residues long. Trimming shortened V by 1 base and J by 7 bases, and 11 bases separated the two germline ends. In germline, CDR1 is SGHTS, CDR2 YDEGEE. In DNA, the CDR3 is TGTGCCAGCAGCTTGTGGCAGGGCGGTGAAAAACTGTTTTTT. This sequence encodes CASSLWQGGEKLFF.